A selection of T cell receptor beta chains follows, all from one sample in a study of blood T cell repertoires in COVID-19. Using immunoSEQ multiplex PCR, the repertoire was profiled, and TCRdb retains in-frame clones only, with some absent. The sample lists about 270,000 clones; less than 90% were seen once. The sample was PBMCs or T cells enriched from blood (not recorded which). The receptors here all came from a woman between 50 and 59 years old who had recovered from COVID-19. Each CDR3 is given with its conserved first and last residue. A D gene is named only where the DNA matches it firmly. The size field is filled for only some rows; it gives once, few, many or a size class.

CDR3aa: CASRKRTGDSPLHF
CDR3nt: TGTGCCAGTAGGAAGCGGACAGGGGATTCACCCCTCCACTTT
d_gene: TRBD1
abundance: -
j_gene: TRBJ1-6
v_gene: TRBV19

CDR3aa: CASSRGQPLDSPLHF
CDR3nt: TGTGCCAGCTCACGGGGACAGCCTTTGGATTCACCCCTCCACTTT
d_gene: TRBD1
abundance: once
j_gene: TRBJ1-6
v_gene: TRBV18

CDR3aa: CASSLGGTGNQPQHF
CDR3nt: TGTGCCAGCAGCTTAGGAGGGACAGGGAATCAGCCCCAGCATTTT
d_gene: TRBD1
abundance: -
j_gene: TRBJ1-5
v_gene: TRBV7-2

CDR3aa: CANEALHYNEQFF
CDR3nt: TGTGCCAACGAAGCCCTTCACTACAATGAGCAGTTCTTC
d_gene: -
abundance: once
j_gene: TRBJ2-1
v_gene: TRBV7-9

CDR3aa: CASSYTEKTEAFF
CDR3nt: TGTGCCAGCAGTTACACTGAAAAAACTGAAGCTTTCTTT
d_gene: -
abundance: -
j_gene: TRBJ1-1
v_gene: TRBV6-2/TRBV6-3

CDR3aa: CATSREGGPGGNTIYF
CDR3nt: TGTGCCACCAGCAGAGAGGGGGGGCCCGGAGGAAACACCATATATTTT
d_gene: -
abundance: -
j_gene: TRBJ1-3
v_gene: TRBV15

CDR3aa: CASSSRRDEQFF
CDR3nt: TGTGCCAGCAGCTCACGGCGGGATGAGCAGTTCTTC
d_gene: -
abundance: -
j_gene: TRBJ2-1
v_gene: TRBV11-2

CDR3aa: CASSRQKNTEAFF
CDR3nt: TGTGCCAGCAGCCGACAGAAGAACACTGAAGCTTTCTTT
d_gene: -
abundance: once
j_gene: TRBJ1-1
v_gene: TRBV3-1/TRBV3-2

CDR3aa: CASSQVYSGSSSYNEQFF
CDR3nt: TGTGCCAGCAGCCAAGTATATAGCGGGAGCTCCTCCTACAATGAGCAGTTCTTC
d_gene: TRBD2
abundance: -
j_gene: TRBJ2-1
v_gene: TRBV3-1/TRBV3-2

CDR3aa: CASSSDSNTEAFF
CDR3nt: TGCGCCAGCAGCTCAGACAGTAACACTGAAGCTTTCTTT
d_gene: -
abundance: -
j_gene: TRBJ1-1
v_gene: TRBV5-1

CDR3aa: CASSFLGTGNTIYF
CDR3nt: TGTGCCAGCAGCTTTTTGGGCACTGGAAACACCATATATTTT
d_gene: -
abundance: once
j_gene: TRBJ1-3
v_gene: TRBV5-8

CDR3aa: CASSLVGLAGVLETQYF
CDR3nt: TGTGCCAGCAGCTTAGTTGGGCTAGCGGGAGTATTGGAGACCCAGTACTTC
d_gene: TRBD2
abundance: -
j_gene: TRBJ2-5
v_gene: TRBV13

CDR3aa: CASSLAGKSSYNSPLHF
CDR3nt: TGTGCCAGCAGCTTGGCCGGGAAGAGCTCCTATAATTCACCCCTCCACTTT
d_gene: -
abundance: -
j_gene: TRBJ1-6
v_gene: TRBV5-6

CDR3aa: CASSLGQYSYNSPLHF
CDR3nt: TGCGCCAGCAGCCTGGGACAGTACTCCTATAATTCACCCCTCCACTTT
d_gene: TRBD1
abundance: -
j_gene: TRBJ1-6
v_gene: TRBV5-1

CDR3aa: CAWGDRVDNSPLHF
CDR3nt: TGTGCCTGGGGGGACAGGGTTGATAATTCACCCCTCCACTTT
d_gene: TRBD1
abundance: -
j_gene: TRBJ1-6
v_gene: TRBV30

CDR3aa: CASSQEGFSGRETQYF
CDR3nt: TGTGCCAGCAGCCAAGAAGGGTTTAGCGGGAGAGAGACCCAGTACTTC
d_gene: TRBD2
abundance: once
j_gene: TRBJ2-5
v_gene: TRBV14

CDR3aa: CSVVRQAFNYGYTF
CDR3nt: TGCAGCGTGGTTAGGCAGGCCTTCAACTATGGCTACACCTTC
d_gene: -
abundance: -
j_gene: TRBJ1-2
v_gene: TRBV29-1

CDR3aa: CASSLSGMGLGEKLFF
CDR3nt: TGTGCCAGCAGCTTATCAGGGATGGGATTAGGTGAAAAACTGTTTTTT
d_gene: -
abundance: -
j_gene: TRBJ1-4
v_gene: TRBV11-2

CDR3aa: CASSLGGSGANVLTF
CDR3nt: TGTGCTAGCAGCTTAGGAGGGTCCGGGGCCAACGTCCTGACTTTC
d_gene: -
abundance: once
j_gene: TRBJ2-6
v_gene: TRBV7-7

CDR3aa: CASSPEWGAYEQYF
CDR3nt: TGTGCCAGCTCACCTGAGTGGGGGGCCTACGAGCAGTACTTC
d_gene: -
abundance: -
j_gene: TRBJ2-7
v_gene: TRBV18

CDR3aa: CASSTGQASEAFF
CDR3nt: TGTGCCAGCAGTACCGGACAGGCCTCAGAAGCTTTCTTT
d_gene: TRBD1
abundance: -
j_gene: TRBJ1-1
v_gene: TRBV7-9

CDR3aa: CASSSHSTEAFF
CDR3nt: TGTGCCAGCAGCTCACACAGCACTGAAGCTTTCTTT
d_gene: -
abundance: -
j_gene: TRBJ1-1
v_gene: TRBV3-1/TRBV3-2

CDR3aa: CASRPDLNEQFF
CDR3nt: TGTGCCAGCAGGCCGGACTTGAATGAGCAGTTCTTC
d_gene: -
abundance: -
j_gene: TRBJ2-1
v_gene: TRBV28

CDR3aa: CASSTANYEQYF
CDR3nt: TGTGCCAGCAGCACAGCAAACTACGAGCAGTACTTC
d_gene: -
abundance: -
j_gene: TRBJ2-7
v_gene: TRBV28